The 25 T cell receptor beta chains in this list originate from one sample, sequenced in a study of relationships among human T cell subsets. Anti-CD25 beads selected CD4+CD25+ regulatory T cells from positively selected CD4+ cells. TCR alpha and beta CDR3s were amplified from mRNA by semiquantitative ARM-PCR. Exponential amplification used communal superprimers after tagged nested gene-specific primers in ARM-PCR. In TCRdb, the multiplex PCR reads were re-called with MiXCR into one record per CDR3 protein. This sample has about 14,000 distinct CDR3 sequences, with about 60% found just once. The sample consisted of Tregs sorted from blood. These receptors all stem from a man in his forties in good health.

The V call is TRBV27, the J call TRBJ1-1, with TRBD1 as a possible D gene (5 bases). V lost 0 bases and J lost 0, with 11 bases in between. This CDR3 contains 16 residues. Germline CDR1 MNHEY, CDR2 SMNVEV (reference sequence). The CDR3 DNA follows: TGTGCCAGCAGTTTATCCTGGGGGGGAGTGAACACTGAAGCTTTCTTT. Encoded protein: CASSLSWGGVNTEAFF.

This clonotype was seen just once. The rearrangement joins TRBV11-2 to TRBJ2-5, with D tentatively TRBD2 (6 bases). The CDR3 loop spans 14 amino acids. The V and J ends lost 4 bases and 4 bases respectively, with 13 bases between them. Germline V lookup: CDR1 SGHAT, CDR2 FQNNGV. CDR3 sequence reads: CASSSGTPPETQYF. Written as DNA, the CDR3 is TGTGCCAGCAGCTCCGGGACTCCCCCAGAGACCCAGTACTTC.

V gene TRBV13 combines with J gene TRBJ2-3, with 11 bases that match TRBD2. The V gene end was trimmed by 5 bases and the J gene end by 2 bases; junction bases not matched to a gene: 3. Germline loops: CDR1 PRHDT, CDR2 FYEKMQ (reference sequence). The CDR3 loop spans 15 amino acids. For the CDR3, the DNA is TGTGCCAGCAGCCTACTAGCGGGGGCCACAGATACGCAGTATTTT. Translated: CASSLLAGATDTQYF.

This chain joins TRBV29-1 and TRBJ1-2; 7 nucleotides align to TRBD1. The CDR3 consists of 12 residues. The V gene's germline CDR1 is SQVTM and CDR2 ANQGSEA. Losses at the gene ends were 2 bases for V and 7 bases for J; bases not matched to a gene: 4. The CDR3 sequence: CSVEWTGPGYTF. As DNA, the CDR3 is TGCAGCGTTGAATGGACAGGCCCTGGCTACACCTTC.

The gene calls are TRBV11-3 and TRBJ2-3, with D possibly TRBD1 on 5 matching bases. Per germline, CDR1 SGHNT and CDR2 YENEEA. The CDR3 runs to 14 residues. With 1 base removed from V and 6 bases from J, the gap between germline ends came to 11 bases. CDR3 loop: CASSLGNAGDTQYF. The CDR3 DNA sequence: TGTGCCAGCAGCTTAGGAAATGCAGGGGATACGCAGTATTTT. Using reference TRBV11-3 and TRBJ2-3 for the parts outside the CDR3, the full variable domain is EAGVVQSPRYKIIEKKQPVAFWCNPISGHNTLYWYLQNLGQGPELLIRYENEEAVDDSQLPKDRFSAERLKGVDSTLKIQPAELGDSAVYLCASSLGNAGDTQYFGPGTRLTVL.

This clonotype has a handful of counts. The chain recombines TRBV4-2 with TRBJ2-7; 9 nucleotides line up with TRBD1. Germline V CDR1 and CDR2: LGHNA, YNFKEQ. The CDR3 extends over 15 amino acids. Trimming removed 4 bases from V and 3 bases from J; junction bases left unmatched: 7. Here the CDR3 DNA reads TGTGCCAGCAGCCTGACCGGGACAGGGATCTACGAGCAGTACTTC. Translating it yields CASSLTGTGIYEQYF.

The chain employs TRBV11-2 and TRBJ2-5; perhaps TRBD2 as D (5 bases). The CDR3 loop spans 15 amino acids. Germline V CDR1 and CDR2: SGHAT, FQNNGV. Trimming removed 1 base from V and 4 bases from J, with 13 bases in between. DNA for the CDR3: TGTGCCAGCAGCTTAGTACTTACCGAGGGAGAGACCCAGTACTTC. Amino acids: CASSLVLTEGETQYF.

CDR3 DNA sequence: TGCAGTGCTAGACCTCAATTAGGGGTAACCAAAAACATTCAGTACTTC. It yields the protein CSARPQLGVTKNIQYF. This sequence joins TRBV20-1 and TRBJ2-4, with D possibly being TRBD1 (5 bases). The CDR3 sequence is 16 residues long. From germline, CDR1 is DFQATT and CDR2 SNEGSKA (reference sequence). Trimming stripped 2 bases from V and 2 bases from J, with 16 bases between.

The chain uses TRBV11-1 and TRBJ2-3, with no clear D. The CDR3 runs 14 residues. Looked up from germline, CDR1 is SGHAT and CDR2 is FQDESV (reference sequence). V lost 2 bases and J 2 bases, leaving 8 bases between the germline ends. CDR3 nucleotides: TGTGCCAGCAGCTTACGACCCCCCACAGATACGCAGTATTTT. This encodes CASSLRPPTDTQYF.

V is TRBV28 and J is TRBJ2-5; the D is unclear. V dropped 6 bases and J dropped 2 bases, with 10 bases sitting between them. Germline V gives CDR1 MDHEN, CDR2 SYDVKM. The CDR3 covers 13 residues. The CDR3 sequence is CASREHGQETQYF. DNA of the CDR3: TGTGCCAGCAGGGAACATGGGCAAGAGACCCAGTACTTC.

The V and J genes are TRBV28 and TRBJ1-5; no reliable D call. V was clipped by 3 bases and J by 5 bases, with 17 bases between them. The CDR3 is 16 amino acids. Germline V gene sequence: CDR1 MDHEN, CDR2 SYDVKM. Here the CDR3 reads CASSFLRRGSHQPQHF. The CDR3 DNA sequence: TGTGCCAGCAGTTTTCTCCGCCGTGGTTCCCATCAGCCCCAGCATTTT.

This clonotype was picked up a small number of times. This rearrangement joins TRBV20-1 to TRBJ2-1; D is unclear. V lost 6 bases to trimming and J lost 0 bases, with 9 bases between them. The CDR3 spans 13 residues. Germline-derived CDR1 and CDR2 are DFQATT and SNEGSKA (reference sequence). The CDR3 sequence: CSAGVSSYNEQFF. Written as DNA, the CDR3 is TGCAGTGCGGGCGTAAGCTCCTACAATGAGCAGTTCTTC.

The rearrangement uses TRBV20-1 and TRBJ2-5; possible D gene TRBD1, 6 bases. V lost 4 bases and J lost 1, with 10 bases in between. Germline V CDR1 and CDR2: DFQATT, SNEGSKA (reference sequence). The CDR3 length is 13 residues. The CDR3 sequence is CSAIRQVQETQYF. CDR3 coding DNA: TGCAGTGCTATCAGACAGGTCCAAGAGACCCAGTACTTC.

The chain links TRBV11-2 to TRBJ1-1; no clear D. V lost 1 base, J lost 0 bases, and 3 bases lay in between. This CDR3 is 13 amino acids long. Germline loops: CDR1 SGHAT, CDR2 FQNNGV. The CDR3: CASSLALNTEAFF. The CDR3 DNA follows: TGTGCCAGCAGCTTAGCTTTGAACACTGAAGCTTTCTTT.

Points on this clonotype: Germline and junction disagree at one end, which may indicate a read error. The chain recombines TRBV15 with TRBJ2-2, with D unclear. This CDR3 has 14 amino acids. From germline, CDR1 is LNHNV and CDR2 YYDKDF (reference sequence). DNA of the CDR3: TGTGCCACCATGAACGGGCCGAACACCAGGGAGCTGTTTTTT. Translated, it gives CATMNGPNTRELFF.

The CDR3 sequence: CASSPRQGIGSGNTIYF. CDR3 nucleotides: TGTGCCAGCAGTCCTCGACAGGGAATTGGATCTGGAAACACCATATATTTT. This chain joins TRBV28 and TRBJ1-3, with TRBD1 matching 7 bases. The germline V gene has CDR1 MDHEN and CDR2 SYDVKM. V trimming: 5 bases; J trimming: 1 base; junction bases outside the gene matches: 11. The CDR3 consists of 17 residues.

The rearrangement links TRBV11-2 to TRBJ2-1; 7 bases map to TRBD2. Unmatched junction bases numbered 7, after V lost 1 base and J lost 7 bases. CDR3 length: 15 amino acids. Germline V gives CDR1 SGHAT, CDR2 FQNNGV. The CDR3 loop is CASSLALGLMNEQFF. For the CDR3, the DNA is TGTGCCAGCAGCTTAGCTCTGGGACTAATGAATGAGCAGTTCTTC.

CDR3 coding DNA: TGCACCAGCAGCCAAGGGCAGGGAGGCACTGAAGCTTTCTTT. This codes for CTSSQGQGGTEAFF. This chain uses TRBV1 with TRBJ1-1. TRBV1 is a pseudogene. This CDR3 contains 14 residues.

The chain combines TRBV18 with TRBJ2-7, with TRBD2 matching 10 bases. In germline, CDR1 is KGHSH, CDR2 LQKENI. The CDR3 runs 18 residues. The V and J ends lost 0 bases and 3 bases, in that order; junction bases with no gene match: 11. The CDR3 DNA is TGTGCCAGCTCACCACCTGGACTAGCGGAGAGGGGGCACTACGAGCAGTACTTC. It is translated as CASSPPGLAERGHYEQYF.

The chain has TRBV12-5 and TRBJ2-1, with 13 bases identical to TRBD2. Trimming at V came to 4 bases and at J to 8 bases, leaving 8 bases not matched to a gene. The CDR3 extends over 16 amino acids. Per germline, CDR1 LGHNT and CDR2 FRNRAP. This CDR3 reads CASGSLTSGRTYEQFF. CDR3 in DNA: TGTGCTAGTGGTTCCCTGACTAGCGGGAGGACCTATGAGCAGTTCTTC.

Concerning this clonotype itself: Compared with germline, one end of the junction differs, possibly owing to a read error. The chain has TRBV27 and TRBJ2-7; D not certain. The V gene's germline CDR1 is MNHEY and CDR2 SMNVEV (reference sequence). This CDR3 contains 13 residues. This chain's CDR3 is CASSLASSYEQCF. The CDR3 region has the DNA TGTGCCAGCAGTTTAGCAAGCTCCTACGAGCAGTGCTTC.

The chain employs TRBV6-5 and TRBJ1-2; D perhaps matches TRBD1 (5 bases). The CDR3 is 13 amino acids. Trimming cost V 8 bases and J 4 bases, with 14 bases left between them. Germline lookup yields CDR1 MNHEY and CDR2 SVGAGI. This CDR3 reads CASSERGIYGYTF. The DNA for the CDR3 is TGTGCCAGCTCCGAGAGGGGCATCTATGGCTACACCTTC.

The chain uses TRBV5-5 and TRBJ1-5, with a tentative D call TRBD1 (5 bases). The length of the CDR3 is 16 residues. Germline V CDR1 and CDR2: SGHKS, YYEKEE (reference sequence). Trimming shortened V by 4 bases and J by 0 bases, and 14 bases separated the two germline ends. The CDR3 is CASSGGTWASNQPQHF. The CDR3 nucleotides are TGTGCCAGCAGCGGCGGGACGTGGGCTAGCAATCAGCCCCAGCATTTT.

In nucleotides, the CDR3 is TGTGCCAGCAGTAACGAAGAGACCCAGTACTTC. Translated, it gives CASSNEETQYF. The chain couples TRBV28 to TRBJ2-5; D is uncertain. Trimming pared 5 bases from V and 3 bases from J, leaving 4 bases between. Germline CDR1 MDHEN, CDR2 SYDVKM. The length of the CDR3 is 11 residues.

The chain employs TRBV5-1 and TRBJ2-2; 10 positions match TRBD2. Unmatched junction bases numbered 9, after V lost 4 bases and J lost 9 bases. The V gene's germline CDR1 is SGHRS and CDR2 YFSETQ. The CDR3 runs 15 residues. In nucleotides, the CDR3 is TGCGCCAGCAGCCCAACAGCGGGAGGGCCGCGGGAGCTGTTTTTT. Its translation: CASSPTAGGPRELFF.